This TCR beta chain was captured by sequencing in a study of blood T cell repertoires in COVID-19. Trimming took 5 bases from V and 1 from J, leaving 7 bases between them. The CDR3 has 13 residues. The germline V gene has CDR1 PRHDT and CDR2 FYEKMQ (reference sequence). The assay was immunoSEQ multiplex PCR, and TCRdb's table has in-frame clones only and misses some. The data hold 50,000 to 85,000 clones, with around 82% observed a single time. The sequence was obtained from a man aged 55-75 years with acute or convalescent COVID-19. V usage is TRBV13 and J usage is TRBJ2-3; D may be TRBD2 (5 bases). Input material: peripheral blood. The DNA for the CDR3 is TGTGCCAGCAGCCTCGGGGGCACAGATACGCAGTATTTT. It encodes CASSLGGTDTQYF.